The sequence of this TCR beta chain was determined in a study of identical twins (dated by TCRdb to 2015 to 2016). For context, the study as a whole: To test whether fetal clonotypes persist, this study deep-sequenced TCR alpha and beta repertoires from monozygotic twins, from unrelated adults of various ages, and from cord blood. To rule out contamination, replicate twin experiments were performed at different times with different library preparation protocols.

Every donor in the study was a healthy Caucasian. The twin cohort consisted of three pairs of female monozygotic twins, all aged roughly 18 to 29 years. Positive isolation kits from Invitrogen were used to isolate the CD4+ and CD8+ T cell populations. Preparation of the library involved 5' RACE. Sequencing took place on an Illumina HiSeq 2000. Template switching added a universal primer binding site, and the final cDNA carried a unique molecular identifier that allowed TCR cDNA molecules to be counted accurately. Specific primers in the conserved constant-segment region were used to synthesize first-strand cDNA for the TCR alpha and beta chains. To control for contamination, every cDNA library was double barcoded, receiving both a SMART-Mk sample barcode and Illumina barcodes. TruSeq adapter sequences along with Illumina sample barcodes were introduced in two successive PCR steps. The Illumina HiSeq platform was used with custom primers to sequence TCR alpha and beta cDNA libraries. The paper's data handling went like this. MiGEC was used to process raw reads and extract unique molecular identifiers, and MiXCR was used to find CDR3 positions. Recombination models were inferred per individual with the repgenHMM and IGoR tools using an EM algorithm. Shared clonotypes were analyzed with the tcR package in R, and sharing was normalized by the product of cloneset sizes. Out-of-frame nonproductive sequences were analyzed to study raw recombination free of thymic and clonal selection effects. TCRdb itself trimmed the public reads at Q25 with fastp, ran MiXCR and retained productive beta chains. CDR3 protein sequences are deduplicated, and each keeps its most common genes and DNA. The V and J calls follow TCRdb's processing rather than the paper's. The sample table holds under 350,000 distinct CDR3 sequences, of which roughly 10% were seen once. Approximately 6.5% of the sample goes to the ten largest clones.

On the study overall, not on this receptor specifically: Excess twin sharing in beta out-of-frame sequences was weaker because fewer shared sequences lowered the signal-to-noise ratio. Compared with coincidental sharing between unrelated individuals, out-of-frame TCR alpha sequences shared between twins had an excess of sequences with low generation probability. Invariant T cells such as MAIT and iNKT could partly confound zero-insertion analyses, although diverse VJ usage argued against such confounding for most clonotypes. Because the same donors could not be followed over many years, conclusions were based on cross-sectional statistical analysis. Abundant cord blood beta clonotypes carried fewer insertions; young adult naive repertoires showed a weaker similar trend, while memory repertoires showed none. Out-of-frame TCR alpha sharing in monozygotic twins was systematically underestimated by recombination models, whereas sharing between unrelated individuals was in agreement with the recombination models.

CDR1 and CDR2, looked up from the germline V gene, are MDHEN and SYDVKM. At the junction V is shortened by 3 bases and J by 13 bases, with 16 bases in between. The CDR3, cysteine through phenylalanine, is 12 amino acids long. The CDR3 DNA has 36 bases and is translated from base 1. A note on this clonotype: The antigen it binds to is not known. Per-nucleotide qualities are absent, and no much larger clonotype sits a single base away.

The sample was also linked to a second study, of yellow fever vaccine responses in identical twins. Per the second study: According to the authors, the vaccine-induced T cell response in identical twins seemed to be partly convergent and partly specific to each individual. Focusing on identical twins, the study followed the T cell clones that responded to the vaccine, and did so with precision.

This TCR was sampled from a woman aged 18-30 years in good health. The sequence is built from TRBV28 and TRBJ2-7; matching of 5 bases hints at TRBD2 as the D gene. The sequencing sample was made of CD8+ T cells sorted from blood. Here the CDR3 is given as CASSLRTEEHYF. DNA sequence: TGTGCCAGCAGTTTGAGGACGGAGGAACATTACTTC.